This T cell receptor beta chain was retrieved from a study of brain T cells in children with intractable seizures. Pre-surgery treatment included at least one anti-epileptic drug. Study findings and constraints: Patients' HCMV serostatus was unknown; virus specificity rests on CDR3 similarity alone.

Details on this clone: The antigen remains unidentified.

Germline loops: CDR1 LGHDT, CDR2 YNNKEL (reference sequence). The CDR3 is 15 amino acids. The V and J ends lost 0 bases and 7 bases respectively, with 14 bases between them. Repertoires were generated with immunoSEQ multiplex PCR, while TCRdb's copy carries only in-frame clones and drops some. The sample shows roughly 80,000 clones, 90% to 95% of them seen only once. This material consisted of peripheral blood, taken at surgery. The gene calls are TRBV3-1 (or the pseudogene TRBV3-2) and TRBJ2-3; D ambiguous. The receptor comes from a girl aged 2-10 years with Rasmussen encephalitis and intractable seizures. The CDR3 region has the DNA TGTGCCAGCAGCCAAGATAAGGTTTTAGGGAATACGCAGTATTTT. Its translation is CASSQDKVLGNTQYF.